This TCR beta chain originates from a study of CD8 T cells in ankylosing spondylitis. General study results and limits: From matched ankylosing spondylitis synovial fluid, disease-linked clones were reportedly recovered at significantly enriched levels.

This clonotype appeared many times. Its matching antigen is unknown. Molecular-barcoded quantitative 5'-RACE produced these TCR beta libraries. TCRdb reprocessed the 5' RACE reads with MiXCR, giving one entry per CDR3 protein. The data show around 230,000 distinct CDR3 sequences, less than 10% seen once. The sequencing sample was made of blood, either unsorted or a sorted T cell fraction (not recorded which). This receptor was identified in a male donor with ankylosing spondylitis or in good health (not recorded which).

In DNA form, the CDR3 reads TGCGCCAGCAGCCAAAACAAACAGGGTGCGGATACGCAGTATTTT. The encoded protein is CASSQNKQGADTQYF. The chain couples TRBV4-3 to TRBJ2-3; tentative D call: TRBD1 (6 bases). Trimming shortened V by 2 bases and J by 6 bases, and 15 bases separated the two germline ends. The CDR3 length is 15 residues. CDR1 is LGHNA, CDR2 YSLEER, per germline.